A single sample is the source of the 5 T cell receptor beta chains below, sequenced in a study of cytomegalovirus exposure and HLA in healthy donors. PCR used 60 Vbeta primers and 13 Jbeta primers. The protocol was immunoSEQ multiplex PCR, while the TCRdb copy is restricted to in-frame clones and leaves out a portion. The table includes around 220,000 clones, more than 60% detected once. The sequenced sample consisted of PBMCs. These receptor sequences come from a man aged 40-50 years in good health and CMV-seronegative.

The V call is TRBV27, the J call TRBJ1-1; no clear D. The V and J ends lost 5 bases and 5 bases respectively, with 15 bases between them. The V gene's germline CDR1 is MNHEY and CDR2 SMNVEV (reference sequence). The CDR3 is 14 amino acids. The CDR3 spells CASSPRGGRTEAFF. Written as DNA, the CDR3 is TGTGCCAGCAGTCCCCGTGGTGGGAGAACTGAAGCTTTCTTT.

The CDR3 coding sequence is TGTGCCAGCAGCCAAGGGGCTAGCGGGGGGGAGACCCAGTACTTC. This gives the protein CASSQGASGGETQYF. The chain is built from TRBV4-2 and TRBJ2-5; 11 bases map to TRBD2. The CDR3 has 15 amino acids. Germline loops: CDR1 LGHNA, CDR2 YNFKEQ. The junction had 3 bases not matched to a gene; V was cut back by 1 base and J by 5 bases.

CDR3 region: CASSLGGGPLHF. In DNA form, the CDR3 reads TGTGCCAGCAGTCTGGGAGGGGGGCCCCTCCACTTT. The chain joins TRBV27 to TRBJ1-6, with a tentative D call TRBD1 (6 bases). CDR1 is MNHEY and CDR2 is SMNVEV in the germline V gene (reference sequence). Deletions cut 5 bases from V and 13 bases from J, with 12 bases between. The CDR3 length is 12 residues.

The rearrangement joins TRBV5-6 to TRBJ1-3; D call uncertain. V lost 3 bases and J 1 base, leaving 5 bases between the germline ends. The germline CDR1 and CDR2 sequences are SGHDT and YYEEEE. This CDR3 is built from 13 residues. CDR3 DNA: TGTGCCAGCAGCTCCTTATCTGGAAACACCATATATTTT. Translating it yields CASSSLSGNTIYF. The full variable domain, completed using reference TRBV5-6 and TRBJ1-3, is DAGVTQSPTHLIKTRGQQVTLRCSPKSGHDTVSWYQQALGQGPQFIFQYYEEEERQRGNFPDRFSGHQFPNYSSELNVNALLLGDSALYLCASSSLSGNTIYFGEGSWLTVV.

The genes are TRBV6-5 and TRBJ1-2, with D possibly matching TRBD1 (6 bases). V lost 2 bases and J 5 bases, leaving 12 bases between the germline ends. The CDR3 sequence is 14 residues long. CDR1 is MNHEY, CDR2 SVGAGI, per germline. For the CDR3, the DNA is TGTGCCAGCAGTTACAATCCAGGGGCTTATGGCTACACCTTC. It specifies CASSYNPGAYGYTF.